The clone carrying this T cell receptor (beta chain) came up a few times. V was clipped by 5 bases and J by 2 bases; unmatched bases: 8. The CDR3 extends over 16 amino acids. CDR1 and CDR2 from the germline V gene are MGHRA and YSYEKL. The data are from a study of blood T cell repertoires in COVID-19. Study summary: Collection of acute and convalescent COVID-19 samples took place in the United States, Italy and Spain. T cells, B-cell-depleted T cells, or PBMCs provided the cDNA or gDNA that served as material.

In the source study's methods: It was from reference gene primer amplification that nucleated cell counts were estimated. TCRdb's table, derived via immunoSEQ multiplex PCR, lists solely in-frame clones and lacks some. The V and J calls and clone size are taken from that table; D and trimming were inferred from the DNA. The sample lists 140,000 to 150,000 clones; roughly 84% were seen once. This receptor was obtained from a human donor in a cohort sampled during active COVID-19. V usage is TRBV4-1 and J usage is TRBJ1-5; 8 bases line up with TRBD1. Specimen: peripheral blood. Here the CDR3 reads CASSKGEGQGNQPQHF. CDR3 nucleotides: TGCGCCAGCAGCAAAGGGGAGGGACAGGGCAATCAGCCCCAGCATTTT.